The T cell receptor (beta chain) described here comes from a study of naive and memory T cell subsets. Study observations and caveats: Possibly reflecting memory cells re-expressing CD45RA, a few larger clonotypes occurred in naive repertoires, especially CD8.

Two oligonucleotides, mixed equimolar, formed the beta constant-region primer covering TRBC1 and TRBC2. The ligated cDNA underwent four PCR rounds using SP2 and nested alpha and beta constant-region primers. TCRdb ran MiXCR on the UMI-ligation and nested PCR reads and lists one entry per CDR3 protein. Among around 83,000 distinct CDR3 sequences listed, around 11% were seen once. CDR1 is SEHNR and CDR2 is FQNEAQ in the germline V gene (reference sequence). The CDR3 is 15 residues long. Germline trimming cut 5 bases from V and 7 bases from J; bases unmatched to any gene: 11. This clonotype came up a few times. As yet, its antigen is unknown.

Specimen: naive CD4+ T cells from blood. This clonotype originated in a human donor in good health. The chain couples TRBV7-9 to TRBJ2-5; 9 nucleotides agree with TRBD1. Here the CDR3 reads CASSARDRESGTQYF. The CDR3 coding sequence is TGTGCCAGCAGCGCCCGGGACAGGGAGAGTGGGACCCAGTACTTC.